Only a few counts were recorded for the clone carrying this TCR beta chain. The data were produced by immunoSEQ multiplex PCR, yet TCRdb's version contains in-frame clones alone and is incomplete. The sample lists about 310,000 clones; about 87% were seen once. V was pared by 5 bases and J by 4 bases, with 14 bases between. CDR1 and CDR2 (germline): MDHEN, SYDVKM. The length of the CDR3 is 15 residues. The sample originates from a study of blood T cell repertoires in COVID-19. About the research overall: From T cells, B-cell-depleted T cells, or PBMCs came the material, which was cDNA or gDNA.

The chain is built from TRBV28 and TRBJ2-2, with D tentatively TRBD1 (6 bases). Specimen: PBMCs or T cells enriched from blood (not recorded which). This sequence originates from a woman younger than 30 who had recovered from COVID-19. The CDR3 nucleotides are TGTGCCAGCAGTCCGACCCAGGGGAGCACCGGGGAGCTGTTTTTT. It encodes CASSPTQGSTGELFF.